The T cell receptor beta chain under discussion was sequenced for a study of blood T cell repertoires in COVID-19. Overall study: The cDNA or gDNA used as material had been derived from T cells, B-cell-depleted T cells, or PBMCs.

Original handling: It was from reference gene primer amplification that nucleated cell counts were estimated. Clones were sequenced by immunoSEQ multiplex PCR, and TCRdb holds only the in-frame ones, with some missing. V, J and clone size are taken as reported in that table, and D and trimming were inferred from the DNA itself. Here the sample spans approximately 120,000 clones, around 86% being singletons. Trimming stripped 6 bases from V and 5 bases from J, with 17 bases between. Germline values: CDR1 SNHLY, CDR2 FYNNEI. This CDR3 has 15 residues. The chain has TRBV2 and TRBJ1-5, with D perhaps TRBD1 (6 bases). Sequenced sample: peripheral blood. The receptor's source is a woman of 80 years or more with acute or convalescent COVID-19. The CDR3 bases are TGTGCCAGCAGGGCCCTGACAGGAGCTTATCAGCCCCAGCATTTT. It codes for CASRALTGAYQPQHF.